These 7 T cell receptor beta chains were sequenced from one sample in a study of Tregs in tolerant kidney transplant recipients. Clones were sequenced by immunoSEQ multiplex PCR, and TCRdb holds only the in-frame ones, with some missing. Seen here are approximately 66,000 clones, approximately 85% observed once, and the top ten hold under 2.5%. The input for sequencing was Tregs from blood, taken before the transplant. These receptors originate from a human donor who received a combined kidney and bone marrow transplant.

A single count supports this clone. The CDR3 DNA is TGTGCCAGCAGCGAGGGGGGTTTTGAAACCCAGTACTTC. It is translated as CASSEGGFETQYF. The rearrangement joins TRBV7-8 to TRBJ2-5; the D gene could be TRBD1 or TRBD2 (6 bases each). The germline V gene has CDR1 SGHVS and CDR2 FQNEAQ. This CDR3 is 13 amino acids long. The V end lost 5 bases, the J end lost 8 bases, and 15 bases lay between the germline ends.

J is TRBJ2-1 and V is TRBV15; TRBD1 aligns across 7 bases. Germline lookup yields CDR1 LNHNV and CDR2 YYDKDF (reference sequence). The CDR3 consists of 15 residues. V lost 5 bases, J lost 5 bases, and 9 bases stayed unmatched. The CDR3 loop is CATSGPSTGHNEQFF. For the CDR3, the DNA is TGTGCCACCAGCGGCCCCTCGACAGGGCACAATGAGCAGTTCTTC. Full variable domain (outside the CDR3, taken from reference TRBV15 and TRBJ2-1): DAMVIQNPRYQVTQFGKPVTLSCSQTLNHNVMYWYQQKSSQAPKLLFHYYDKDFNNEADTPDNFQSRRPNTSFCFLDIRSPGLGDTAMYLCATSGPSTGHNEQFFGPGTRLTVL.

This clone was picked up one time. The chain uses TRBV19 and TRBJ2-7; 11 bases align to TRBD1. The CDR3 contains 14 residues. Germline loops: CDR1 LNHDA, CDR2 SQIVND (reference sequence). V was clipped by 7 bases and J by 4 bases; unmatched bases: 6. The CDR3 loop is CASTRDRGAYEQYF. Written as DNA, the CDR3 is TGTGCCAGTACCCGGGACAGGGGGGCTTACGAGCAGTACTTC.

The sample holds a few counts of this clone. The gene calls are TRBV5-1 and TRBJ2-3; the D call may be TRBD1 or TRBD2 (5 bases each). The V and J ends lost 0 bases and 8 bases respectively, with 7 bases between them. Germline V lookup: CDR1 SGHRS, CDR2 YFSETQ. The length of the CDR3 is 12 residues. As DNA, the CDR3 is TGCGCCAGCAGCTTGGGGGGGTCTACGCAGTATTTT. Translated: CASSLGGSTQYF.

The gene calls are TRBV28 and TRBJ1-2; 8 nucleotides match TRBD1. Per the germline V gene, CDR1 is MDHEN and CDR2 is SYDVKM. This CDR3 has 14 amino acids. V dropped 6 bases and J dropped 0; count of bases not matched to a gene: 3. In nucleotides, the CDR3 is TGTGCCAGCAGCCCGGACAGGGCTAACTATGGCTACACCTTC. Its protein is CASSPDRANYGYTF.

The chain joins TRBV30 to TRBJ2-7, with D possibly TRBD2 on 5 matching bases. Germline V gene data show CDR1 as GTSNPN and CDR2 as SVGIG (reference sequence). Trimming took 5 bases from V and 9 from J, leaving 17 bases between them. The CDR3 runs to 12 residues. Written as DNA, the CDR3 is TGTGCCTGGGGATACACGGGCGGAGGGCAGTACTTC. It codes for CAWGYTGGGQYF.

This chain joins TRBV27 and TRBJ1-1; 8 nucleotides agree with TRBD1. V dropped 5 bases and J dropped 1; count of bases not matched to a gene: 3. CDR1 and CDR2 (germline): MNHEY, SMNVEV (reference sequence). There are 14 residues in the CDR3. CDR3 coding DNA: TGTGCCAGCAGTCGGACAGGGACGAACACTGAAGCTTTCTTT. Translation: CASSRTGTNTEAFF.